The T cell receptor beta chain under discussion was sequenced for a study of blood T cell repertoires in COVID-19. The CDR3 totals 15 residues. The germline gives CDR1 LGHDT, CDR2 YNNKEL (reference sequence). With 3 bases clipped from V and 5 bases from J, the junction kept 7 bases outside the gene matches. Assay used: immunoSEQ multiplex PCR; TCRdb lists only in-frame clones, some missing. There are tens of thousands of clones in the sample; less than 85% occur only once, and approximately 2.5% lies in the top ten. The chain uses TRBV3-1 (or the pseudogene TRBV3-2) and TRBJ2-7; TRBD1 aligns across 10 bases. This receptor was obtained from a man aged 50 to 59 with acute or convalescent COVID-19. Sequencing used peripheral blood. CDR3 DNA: TGTGCCAGCAGCCATTCGACAGGGGGCGGGGACGAGCAGTACTTC. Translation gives CASSHSTGGGDEQYF.